Below are 17 T cell receptor beta chains sequenced from a single sample in a study of cytomegalovirus exposure and HLA in healthy donors. Primers for the PCR totalled 60 Vbeta and 13 Jbeta. The table came from immunoSEQ multiplex PCR; TCRdb's copy has only in-frame clones and leaves some out. The table includes about 170,000 clones, 84% detected once. Sequenced sample: PBMCs. The receptors were gathered from a girl aged 5 to 17 in good health and CMV-seropositive.

This clone was found a few times. The chain is built from TRBV18 and TRBJ2-1; 12 nucleotides align to TRBD2. This CDR3 is built from 17 residues. Per germline, CDR1 KGHSH and CDR2 LQKENI. Losses at the gene ends were 1 base for V and 7 bases for J; bases not matched to a gene: 8. The CDR3 spells CASSPLSTSGGVNEQFF. The DNA for the CDR3 is TGTGCCAGCTCACCACTATCGACTAGCGGGGGAGTTAATGAGCAGTTCTTC.

The chain joins TRBV6-1 to TRBJ1-5; D remains unclear. Trimming shortened V by 2 bases and J by 3 bases, and 14 bases separated the two germline ends. This CDR3 region has 16 residues. Germline CDR1 is MNHNS and CDR2 is SASEGT. The CDR3 here is CASSEHSRGNNQPQHF. For the CDR3, the DNA is TGTGCCAGCAGTGAACATAGTAGAGGGAACAATCAGCCCCAGCATTTT.

This clone was detected only a few times. This chain uses TRBV6-5 with TRBJ1-2; TRBD1 aligns across 7 bases. This CDR3 is 14 amino acids long. Trimming took 6 bases from V and 2 from J; bases not matched to a gene: 6. The germline V gene has CDR1 MNHEY and CDR2 SVGAGI. In DNA, the CDR3 is TGTGCCAGCAGGGGTGTGACAGGGAACTATGGCTACACCTTC. This encodes CASRGVTGNYGYTF.

The chain uses TRBV6-6 and TRBJ1-2, with a possible D match to TRBD1 (6 bases). V lost 2 bases to trimming and J lost 4 bases, with 8 bases between them. This CDR3 has 13 residues. Germline-derived CDR1 and CDR2 are MNHNY and SVGAGI (reference sequence). CDR3 DNA sequence: TGTGCCAGCAGTTACGACAGGTCCTATGGCTACACCTTC. This codes for CASSYDRSYGYTF.

V usage is TRBV30 and J usage is TRBJ2-7; TRBD1 matches 7 bases. Germline V CDR1 and CDR2: GTSNPN, SVGIG (reference sequence). After removal of 1 base from V and 2 bases from J, the junction contained 11 bases not matched to a gene. The length of the CDR3 is 16 residues. The DNA of the CDR3 is TGTGCCTGGAGTGAGGACAGGACCCTAACTCCCTACGAGCAGTACTTC. This sequence encodes CAWSEDRTLTPYEQYF.

The rearrangement joins TRBV6-5 to TRBJ1-4; no clear D. The ends were cut back, 2 bases at V and 4 bases at J, with 14 bases in the middle. The CDR3 runs to 16 residues. Germline CDR1 reads MNHEY; CDR2 reads SVGAGI. The CDR3 protein is CASSYRGGPYNEKLFF. The CDR3 nucleotides read TGTGCCAGCAGTTACCGAGGAGGGCCTTATAATGAAAAACTGTTTTTT.

V is TRBV19 and J is TRBJ1-1; D is possibly TRBD1 (6 bases). The length of the CDR3 is 15 residues. V gave up 0 bases and J gave up 0 bases, with 8 bases separating them. From germline, CDR1 is LNHDA and CDR2 SQIVND (reference sequence). CDR3 sequence: CASSIDAGVNTEAFF. DNA of the CDR3: TGTGCCAGTAGTATAGATGCAGGGGTGAACACTGAAGCTTTCTTT.

The CDR3 DNA reads TGCAGCGTAGATCGGACAGGGAAGGTGAACACTGAAGCTTTCTTT. As protein: CSVDRTGKVNTEAFF. The chain joins TRBV29-1 to TRBJ1-1, with 8 bases matching TRBD1. The CDR3 is 15 amino acids. V trimming: 6 bases; J trimming: 0 bases; junction bases outside the gene matches: 9. Germline values: CDR1 SQVTM, CDR2 ANQGSEA.

The chain employs TRBV10-3 and TRBJ1-2, with a weak D call TRBD1 (6 bases). The CDR3 sequence is 13 residues long. CDR1 and CDR2 (germline): ENHRY, SYGVKD. The germline V and J ends were trimmed by 0 bases and 6 bases, with 8 bases remaining between them. The CDR3 loop is CAISESQGNGYTF. The DNA for the CDR3 is TGTGCCATCAGTGAGTCCCAGGGGAATGGCTACACCTTC.

This clone appeared once. The chain employs TRBV5-1 and TRBJ2-7; D gene unclear. The CDR3 is 13 amino acids. Germline loops: CDR1 SGHRS, CDR2 YFSETQ. V dropped 0 bases and J dropped 2 bases, with 6 bases sitting between them. The CDR3 is CASSLDYTYEQYF. DNA for the CDR3: TGCGCCAGCAGCTTGGATTATACCTACGAGCAGTACTTC.

The chain has TRBV13 and TRBJ1-1, with TRBD1 as a possible D gene (5 bases). The CDR3 loop spans 16 amino acids. Germline CDR1 is PRHDT and CDR2 is FYEKMQ (reference sequence). Trimming took 4 bases from V and 0 from J, leaving 15 bases between them. CDR3 DNA: TGTGCCAGCAGCTCCAGGATTATAGGGGTGAACACTGAAGCTTTCTTT. Translation gives CASSSRIIGVNTEAFF.

This chain uses TRBV15 with TRBJ1-4, with TRBD1 as a possible D gene (6 bases). Germline V CDR1 and CDR2: LNHNV, YYDKDF (reference sequence). The CDR3 length is 15 residues. V was shortened by 3 bases and J by 5 bases, with 13 bases between the two germline ends. CDR3 bases: TGTGCCACCAGCAGTGGGAGGGGGGGAAATGAAAAACTGTTTTTT. Its translation: CATSSGRGGNEKLFF.

J is TRBJ2-7 and V is TRBV19, with D maybe TRBD2 (5 bases). The J call may be in error: the DNA end matches TRBJ2-5 better. CDR3 length: 13 residues. Germline V gene lookup returns CDR1 LNHDA and CDR2 SQIVND (reference sequence). The CDR3 protein is CASSRELPETQYF. DNA for the CDR3: TGTGCCAGTAGTAGGGAGCTCCCAGAGACCCAGTACTTC.

The chain joins TRBV7-3 to TRBJ2-3, with a weak D call TRBD2 (6 bases). Germline V gives CDR1 SGHTA, CDR2 FQGTGA. Trimming pared 2 bases from V and 0 bases from J, leaving 9 bases between. The CDR3 runs 15 residues. CDR3 sequence reads: CASSLEGTSTDTQYF. CDR3 nucleotide sequence: TGTGCCAGCAGCTTAGAGGGGACTAGCACAGATACGCAGTATTTT.

J is TRBJ1-1 and V is TRBV11-3; D remains unclear. Trimming removed 5 bases from V and 1 base from J, with 8 bases in between. Germline values: CDR1 SGHNT, CDR2 YENEEA. The CDR3 contains 13 residues. The CDR3 here is CASSSGRNTEAFF. As DNA, the CDR3 is TGTGCCAGCAGCAGCGGGCGGAACACTGAAGCTTTCTTT.

This rearrangement joins TRBV7-3 to TRBJ2-7; no clear D. The CDR3 loop spans 13 amino acids. Germline CDR1 and CDR2: SGHTA and FQGTGA. V lost 1 base and J lost 4, with 8 bases in between. The CDR3, as DNA: TGTGCCAGCAGCTTAAATCGAGATTACGAGCAGTACTTC. It encodes CASSLNRDYEQYF.

The V gene is TRBV6-5, the J gene TRBJ2-7; a possible D gene is TRBD2 (5 bases). Germline V gene lookup returns CDR1 MNHEY and CDR2 SVGAGI. The CDR3 loop spans 15 amino acids. Trimming took 5 bases from V and 0 from J, leaving 14 bases between them. The CDR3 DNA reads as TGTGCCAGCAGTCCCCTTGGAGGTCTCTCCTACGAGCAGTACTTC. Protein product: CASSPLGGLSYEQYF.